This entry concerns a single TCR beta chain. The sample belongs to a study of blood T cell repertoires in COVID-19. Study summary: Sources were T cells, B-cell-depleted T cells, or PBMCs; the material itself was cDNA or gDNA.

Clones were read by immunoSEQ multiplex PCR, and TCRdb kept only the in-frame ones, dropping some. This sample yields some 500,000 clones, of which 70% to 90% are seen a single time; about 8.2% belongs to the top ten. The clonotype comes from a woman between 50 and 59 years old with COVID-19, enrolled during active disease. The sample consisted of peripheral blood.

The CDR3 sequence: CASSSTGPLVGYTF. For the CDR3, the DNA is TGTGCCAGCAGCTCCACAGGGCCACTGGTTGGCTACACCTTC. V gene TRBV2 combines with J gene TRBJ1-2; tentative D call: TRBD1 (6 bases). The CDR3 covers 14 residues. Germline CDR1 and CDR2: SNHLY and FYNNEI. V lost 6 bases, J lost 7 bases, and 18 bases lay in between.